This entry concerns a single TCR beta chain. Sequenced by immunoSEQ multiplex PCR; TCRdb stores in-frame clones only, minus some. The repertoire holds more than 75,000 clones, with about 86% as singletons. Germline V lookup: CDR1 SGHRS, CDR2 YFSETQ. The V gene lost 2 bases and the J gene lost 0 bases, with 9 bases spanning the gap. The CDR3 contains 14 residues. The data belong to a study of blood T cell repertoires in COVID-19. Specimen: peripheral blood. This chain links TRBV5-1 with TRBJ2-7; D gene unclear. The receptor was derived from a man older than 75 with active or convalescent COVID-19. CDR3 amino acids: CASSFGGDSYEQYF. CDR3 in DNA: TGCGCCAGCAGCTTTGGCGGAGACTCCTACGAGCAGTACTTC.